This T cell receptor (beta chain) appears in the sequencing data of a study of identical twins. This clonotype was seen a few times. The antigen is unknown. MiXCR was run by TCRdb on the 5' RACE reads, yielding one entry per CDR3 protein. The sample lists 400,000 to 550,000 distinct CDR3 sequences, 14% seen once, with approximately 0.98% in the top ten. With V trimmed by 6 bases and J by 0 bases, 0 bases remained unmatched. CDR1 and CDR2 (germline): MNHNY, SVGAGI (reference sequence). This CDR3 spans 13 amino acids. Notes on the study in general: Models underestimated TCR alpha sharing (out-of-frame) in monozygotic twins.

The same specimen was also included in a second study, on yellow fever vaccine responses in identical twins.

The clonotype originates from a young woman in good health. The chain uses TRBV6-6 and TRBJ1-1; TRBD1 matches at 8 bases. Sequencing was done on a sample of CD4+ T cells sorted from blood. The CDR3 DNA is TGTGCCAGCAGGGACAGGGTGAACACTGAAGCTTTCTTT. Its protein product is CASRDRVNTEAFF.